The 27 T cell receptor beta chains below come from one sample, sequenced in a study of blood T cells in healthy people across ages. Primed by a sample-barcoded 5' primer and a J-beta primer mix, a second PCR proceeded for about 7 to 12 cycles. A single record per CDR3 protein comes from TCRdb applying MiXCR to the 5' RACE reads. This table holds roughly 1,500,000 distinct CDR3 sequences, roughly 40% found once. Sequenced material: blood. The receptors derive from a woman aged 18-35 years in good health.

The gene calls are TRBV7-9 and TRBJ2-4, with a weak D call TRBD1 (5 bases). The end of the DNA aligns better with TRBJ2-7, so the J call may be wrong. Germline V gene data show CDR1 as SEHNR and CDR2 as FQNEAQ (reference sequence). The CDR3 consists of 16 residues. For the CDR3, the DNA is TGTGCCAGCAGCTTATCCCCGGACAAGGGGCCGTACGAGCAGTACTTC. Protein product: CASSLSPDKGPYEQYF.

This clonotype has a handful of counts. The chain recombines TRBV29-1 with TRBJ1-2, with 8 bases matching TRBD1. The CDR3 loop spans 12 amino acids. J lost 6 bases, V lost 6 bases, and 6 bases had no gene match. CDR1 and CDR2 from the germline V gene are SQVTM and ANQGSEA. CDR3 DNA: TGCAGCGTCGCCACAGGGGGTGATGGCTACACCTTC. Residues: CSVATGGDGYTF.

The V call is TRBV15, the J call TRBJ2-1; TRBD2 agrees at 7 bases. The germline V gene encodes CDR1 LNHNV and CDR2 YYDKDF (reference sequence). The CDR3 runs 13 residues. The V gene end was trimmed by 4 bases and the J gene end by 10 bases; junction bases not matched to a gene: 7. The CDR3 is CATSTWGGREQFF. CDR3 DNA: TGTGCCACCAGCACTTGGGGGGGTAGGGAGCAGTTCTTC.

The rearrangement links TRBV12-3 or TRBV12-4 to TRBJ2-3; TRBD2 is a possible D gene (6 bases). The CDR3 is made up of 17 amino acids. V lost 5 bases and J lost 5, with 23 bases in between. The CDR3: CASSPYEERVGGDTQYF. In DNA form, the CDR3 reads TGTGCCAGCAGTCCCTATGAGGAGCGGGTGGGAGGAGATACGCAGTATTTT.

The sample holds many counts of this clonotype. The chain links TRBV15 to TRBJ2-2; 7 nucleotides line up with TRBD2. The CDR3 sequence is 16 residues long. Unmatched junction bases numbered 9, after V lost 7 bases and J lost 1 base. From germline, CDR1 is LNHNV and CDR2 YYDKDF (reference sequence). In DNA, the CDR3 is TGTGCCACCACCCATCCCGTAGCGGGGAACACCGGGGAGCTGTTTTTT. This sequence encodes CATTHPVAGNTGELFF.

This chain connects TRBV6-5 to TRBJ2-2; 8 bases agree with TRBD2. There are 16 residues in the CDR3. Germline lookup yields CDR1 MNHEY and CDR2 SVGAGI. Losses at the gene ends were 5 bases for V and 2 bases for J; bases not matched to a gene: 7. Written as DNA, the CDR3 is TGTGCCAGCAGTCCCTGGACTAGCTCCAACACCGGGGAGCTGTTTTTT. Protein product: CASSPWTSSNTGELFF.

The rearrangement joins TRBV12-3 or TRBV12-4 to TRBJ2-1; TRBD2 is a possible D gene (6 bases). The CDR3 runs 11 residues. V lost 6 bases to trimming and J lost 10 bases, with 10 bases between them. In nucleotides, the CDR3 is TGTGCCAGCAGAAGCGGGTCGGAGCAGTTCTTC. Translation gives CASRSGSEQFF.

CDR3 protein: CASSPRAFSGGSEQFF. The CDR3 DNA follows: TGTGCCAGCAGCCCTAGAGCTTTTTCTGGGGGGTCCGAGCAGTTCTTC. This chain joins TRBV7-2 and TRBJ2-1; perhaps TRBD2 as D (6 bases). V was pared by 5 bases and J by 10 bases, with 24 bases between. The germline CDR1 and CDR2 sequences are SGHTA and FQGNSA. The CDR3 is 16 amino acids.

Concerning this clonotype: At one end, the junction sequence differs from germline, possibly due to a read error. This chain uses TRBV24-1 with TRBJ2-4, with 7 positions matching TRBD1. Matching the DNA end better, TRBJ2-5 makes the J call doubtful. Looked up from germline, CDR1 is KGHDR and CDR2 is SFDVKD. CDR3 length equals 15 residues. The CDR3 loop is CATCDSRTGDETQYF. DNA for the CDR3: TGTGCCACCTGTGATTCTCGCACAGGGGACGAGACCCAGTACTTC.

V is TRBV25-1 and J is TRBJ2-5; unclear D gene. The CDR3 totals 16 residues. Germline V gives CDR1 MGHDK, CDR2 SYGVNS. Trimming cost V 4 bases and J 5 bases, with 20 bases left between them. The CDR3 here is CASSGWSSGVVETQYF. The CDR3 coding sequence is TGTGCCAGCAGTGGCTGGAGTAGTGGTGTGGTGGAGACCCAGTACTTC.

The rearrangement joins TRBV10-1 to TRBJ2-3; TRBD2 aligns across 13 bases. Germline lookup yields CDR1 WNHNN and CDR2 SYGVQD (reference sequence). The CDR3 covers 16 residues. J was trimmed by 5 bases and V by 0 bases; bases with no gene match: 2. CDR3 bases: TGCGCCAGCAGTGAGTCCTGGACTAGCGGGAGAGATACGCAGTATTTT. This encodes CASSESWTSGRDTQYF.

This clonotype was detected only a few times. The chain is built from TRBV3-1 and TRBJ1-6; possible D gene TRBD1, 5 bases. Germline V gives CDR1 LGHDT, CDR2 YNNKEL (reference sequence). The CDR3 is 14 residues long. Trimming cost V 2 bases and J 10 bases, with 12 bases left between them. CDR3 region: CASSQSREGSPLHF. In DNA, the CDR3 is TGTGCCAGCAGCCAAAGCAGGGAGGGCTCACCCCTCCACTTT.

About this clonotype itself: A clone one base away is much larger, so this may be a read error. The J gene is TRBJ2-7, the V gene TRBV12-3 or TRBV12-4; D perhaps matches TRBD1 (6 bases). The CDR3 spans 13 residues. CDR3 loop: CASSPRTAYEHYF. CDR3 nucleotides: TGTGCCAGCAGTCCACGGACAGCATACGAGCATTACTTC.

This clonotype was observed a few times. The V gene is TRBV20-1, the J gene TRBJ2-1; a weak D match, TRBD2 (6 bases). The V gene lost 6 bases and the J gene lost 0 bases, with 12 bases spanning the gap. From germline, CDR1 is DFQATT and CDR2 SNEGSKA (reference sequence). This CDR3 comprises 14 residues. The CDR3 DNA reads as TGCAGTGCCGGGGACTTCAGCTCCTACAATGAGCAGTTCTTC. It translates to CSAGDFSSYNEQFF.

The chain carries TRBV5-1 and TRBJ2-5; 7 bases line up with TRBD1. The CDR3 is 14 residues long. Looked up from germline, CDR1 is SGHRS and CDR2 is YFSETQ. V shed 4 bases and J 3 bases; nucleotides not matched to a gene: 6. DNA of the CDR3: TGCGCCAGCAGCGTAAGGACAGGAGAAGAGACCCAGTACTTC. Protein product: CASSVRTGEETQYF.

The rearrangement links TRBV3-1 to TRBJ2-7, with no clear D. Germline V lookup: CDR1 LGHDT, CDR2 YNNKEL (reference sequence). The length of the CDR3 is 14 residues. The V gene lost 4 bases and the J gene lost 5 bases, with 15 bases spanning the gap. DNA of the CDR3: TGTGCCAGCAGCCTTACGGCCTCCACAGACGAGCAGTACTTC. It is translated as CASSLTASTDEQYF.

The chain has TRBV15 and TRBJ1-5; D call uncertain. Trimming pared 0 bases from V and 0 bases from J, leaving 15 bases between. The V gene's germline CDR1 is LNHNV and CDR2 YYDKDF (reference sequence). CDR3 size: 18 residues. The CDR3 is CATSREWSLDTSNQPQHF. The CDR3 DNA is TGTGCCACCAGCAGAGAATGGTCCCTAGACACTAGCAATCAGCCCCAGCATTTT.

This sequence joins TRBV29-1 and TRBJ1-1; D gene uncertain. CDR3 length equals 13 residues. Looked up from germline, CDR1 is SQVTM and CDR2 is ANQGSEA. V was pared by 3 bases and J by 1 base, with 9 bases between. The CDR3 spells CSVEKGGNTEAFF. The DNA for the CDR3 is TGCAGCGTTGAGAAGGGAGGGAACACTGAAGCTTTCTTT.

This clonotype was observed many times. This sequence joins TRBV9 and TRBJ2-3; TRBD2 agrees at 11 bases. This CDR3 is 16 amino acids long. Germline-derived CDR1 and CDR2 are SGDLS and YYNGEE. The V gene end was trimmed by 2 bases and the J gene end by 2 bases; junction bases not matched to a gene: 4. CDR3 sequence reads: CASSVGTSGFTDTQYF. The CDR3 DNA reads TGTGCCAGCAGCGTCGGGACTAGCGGATTCACAGATACGCAGTATTTT.

As for this clonotype: This could be a read error, since a much larger clone is one nucleotide away. V is TRBV12-3 or TRBV12-4 and J is TRBJ1-2; perhaps TRBD1 as D (5 bases). The V end lost 6 bases, the J end lost 4 bases, and 15 bases lay between the germline ends. This CDR3 has 14 amino acids. The CDR3 spells CASRIGGTGYGYTF. CDR3 coding DNA: TGTGCCAGCAGGATAGGAGGGACCGGCTATGGCTACACCTTC.

The chain carries TRBV4-1 and TRBJ2-2; 15 bases agree with TRBD2. This CDR3 region has 17 residues. The germline gives CDR1 MGHRA, CDR2 YSYEKL. V lost 4 bases to trimming and J lost 4 bases; unmatched junction nucleotides: 4. CDR3: CASSLRTSGRGTGELFF. Written as DNA, the CDR3 is TGCGCCAGCAGCCTCAGGACTAGCGGGAGGGGCACCGGGGAGCTGTTTTTT.

This clonotype is a singleton in its sample. The chain uses TRBV6-1 and TRBJ2-1; D is unresolved. The CDR3 is made up of 14 amino acids. The V end lost 5 bases, the J end lost 8 bases, and 16 bases lay between the germline ends. CDR1 is MNHNS and CDR2 is SASEGT in the germline V gene. The CDR3 protein is CASSTQAPRDEQFF. The CDR3 nucleotides are TGTGCCAGCAGTACCCAAGCACCTAGGGATGAGCAGTTCTTC.

The table lists this clonotype with a few counts. The chain uses TRBV9 and TRBJ2-3; 12 bases match TRBD2. Trimming took 4 bases from V and 2 from J; bases not matched to a gene: 5. Per germline, CDR1 SGDLS and CDR2 YYNGEE. The CDR3 length is 16 residues. DNA for the CDR3: TGTGCCAGCAGCCCTAGCGGGGGGGGACCCACAGATACGCAGTATTTT. The encoded protein is CASSPSGGGPTDTQYF.

This clonotype was found a few times. The chain joins TRBV10-3 to TRBJ1-1, with unresolved D. In germline, CDR1 is ENHRY, CDR2 SYGVKD. Between the trimmed V and J ends, which lost 6 bases and 1 base, there was a span of 6 bases. The CDR3 consists of 12 residues. The DNA for the CDR3 is TGTGCCATCAGCCCCGGGAACACTGAAGCTTTCTTT. Encoded protein: CAISPGNTEAFF.

This clonotype was counted a few times. V is TRBV11-1 and J is TRBJ2-1; D is ambiguous. The length of the CDR3 is 16 residues. Looked up from germline, CDR1 is SGHAT and CDR2 is FQDESV (reference sequence). Deletions cut 5 bases from V and 0 bases from J, with 14 bases between. The CDR3 loop is CASSLRPGGSYNEQFF. In DNA, the CDR3 is TGTGCCAGCAGCCTGAGGCCCGGCGGCTCCTACAATGAGCAGTTCTTC.

This clonotype has only a few counts. The chain combines TRBV6-1 with TRBJ2-1; a weak D match, TRBD2 (6 bases). Germline V gene lookup returns CDR1 MNHNS and CDR2 SASEGT. V was pared by 2 bases and J by 0 bases, with 14 bases between. CDR3 size: 17 residues. CDR3 protein: CASSERGAGSSYNEQFF. CDR3 nucleotides: TGTGCCAGCAGTGAAAGGGGCGCGGGAAGCTCCTACAATGAGCAGTTCTTC.

This rearrangement joins TRBV3-1 to TRBJ2-1; D is unclear. V dropped 0 bases and J dropped 10 bases, with 13 bases sitting between them. Germline values: CDR1 LGHDT, CDR2 YNNKEL (reference sequence). The CDR3 extends over 14 amino acids. The CDR3 coding sequence is TGTGCCAGCAGCCAAGATTGGAAAAGTTCGGAGCAGTTCTTC. Translated, it gives CASSQDWKSSEQFF.